The clone carrying this T cell receptor (beta chain) came up a few times. This sample is part of a study of PD-1 blockade in classical Hodgkin lymphoma. Time point: cycle 4 day 1 (C4D1), after more than five weeks of nivolumab. Autologous stem cell transplantation was followed by relapse in every patient, and brentuximab vedotin exposure varied. Germline CDR1 reads MNHNS; CDR2 reads SASEGT. The ends were cut back, 1 base at V and 4 bases at J, with 10 bases in the middle. The CDR3 sequence is 14 residues long. Measured with immunoSEQ multiplex PCR; TCRdb has only the in-frame clones, and not every one. The repertoire holds about 50,000 clones, with 90% as singletons.

This sequence was found in a human donor with classical Hodgkin lymphoma. The source was peripheral blood mononuclear cells (PBMCs), collected before the fourth cycle of nivolumab. V gene TRBV6-1 combines with J gene TRBJ1-2; maybe TRBD1 (5 bases). CDR3 region: CASSEVGTGYGYTF. DNA of the CDR3: TGTGCCAGCAGTGAAGTCGGGACGGGCTATGGCTACACCTTC.